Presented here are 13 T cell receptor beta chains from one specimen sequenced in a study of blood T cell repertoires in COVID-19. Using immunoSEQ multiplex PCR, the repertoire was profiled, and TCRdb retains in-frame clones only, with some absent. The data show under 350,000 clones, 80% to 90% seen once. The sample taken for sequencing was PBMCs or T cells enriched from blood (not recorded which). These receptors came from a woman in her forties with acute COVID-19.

The CDR3 DNA reads as TGTGCCAGCAGCTTTGTTGCTGGCAGGGGGTACGAGCAGTACTTC. Protein sequence: CASSFVAGRGYEQYF. This chain joins TRBV5-6 and TRBJ2-7, with 7 bases identical to TRBD1. Germline V gives CDR1 SGHDT, CDR2 YYEEEE. The ends lost 2 bases at V and 4 bases at J; junction bases unmatched: 9. This CDR3 has 15 amino acids.

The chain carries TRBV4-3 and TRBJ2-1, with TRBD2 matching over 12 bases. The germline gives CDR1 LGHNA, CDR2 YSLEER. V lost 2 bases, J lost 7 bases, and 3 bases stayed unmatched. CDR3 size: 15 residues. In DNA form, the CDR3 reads TGCGCCAGCAGCCAACTAGCGGGGGGGCCAAATGAGCAGTTCTTC. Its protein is CASSQLAGGPNEQFF.

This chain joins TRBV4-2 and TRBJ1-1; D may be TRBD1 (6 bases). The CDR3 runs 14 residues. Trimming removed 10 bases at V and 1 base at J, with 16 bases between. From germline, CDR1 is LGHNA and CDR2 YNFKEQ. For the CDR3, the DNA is TGTGCCACCTCTTGGACAGTTTCGAACACTGAAGCTTTCTTT. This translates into CATSWTVSNTEAFF.

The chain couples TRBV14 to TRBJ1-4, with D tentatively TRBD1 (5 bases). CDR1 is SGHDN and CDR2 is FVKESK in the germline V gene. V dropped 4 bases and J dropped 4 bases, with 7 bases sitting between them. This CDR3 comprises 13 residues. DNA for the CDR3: TGTGCCAGCAGCCGGGGACTTAATGAAAAACTGTTTTTT. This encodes CASSRGLNEKLFF.

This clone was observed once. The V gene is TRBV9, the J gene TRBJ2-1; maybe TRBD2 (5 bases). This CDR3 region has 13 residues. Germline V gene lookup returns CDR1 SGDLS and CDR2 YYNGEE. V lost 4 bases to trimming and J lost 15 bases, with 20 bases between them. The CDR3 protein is CASSPLLEGFVFF. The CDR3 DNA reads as TGTGCCAGCAGCCCCCTTCTCGAGGGTTTTGTGTTCTTC.

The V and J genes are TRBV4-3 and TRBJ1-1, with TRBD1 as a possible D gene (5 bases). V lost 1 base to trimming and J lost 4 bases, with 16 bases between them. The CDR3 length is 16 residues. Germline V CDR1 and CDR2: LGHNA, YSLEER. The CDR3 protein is CASSQGRGALRTEAFF. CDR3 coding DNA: TGCGCCAGCAGCCAAGGGAGGGGTGCTTTACGCACTGAAGCTTTCTTT.

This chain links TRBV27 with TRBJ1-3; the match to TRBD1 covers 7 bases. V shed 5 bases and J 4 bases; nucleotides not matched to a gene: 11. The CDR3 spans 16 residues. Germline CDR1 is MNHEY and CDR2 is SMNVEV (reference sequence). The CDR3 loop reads CASSTNTGASGNTIYF. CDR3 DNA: TGTGCCAGCAGTACCAATACAGGGGCCTCCGGAAACACCATATATTTT.

CDR3 sequence: CASRHGQGPEAFF. DNA for the CDR3: TGTGCCAGCAGACACGGACAGGGCCCTGAAGCTTTCTTT. This sequence joins TRBV2 and TRBJ1-1; 8 bases map to TRBD1. The CDR3 spans 13 residues. Losses at the gene ends were 6 bases for V and 6 bases for J; bases not matched to a gene: 6. Germline V gives CDR1 SNHLY, CDR2 FYNNEI.

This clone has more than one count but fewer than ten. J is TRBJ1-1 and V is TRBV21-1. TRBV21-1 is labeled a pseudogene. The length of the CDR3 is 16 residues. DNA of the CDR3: TGTGCCAGCAGCAAAGAGGGGCAAGGGGGGGTGACTGAAGCTTTCTTT. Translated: CASSKEGQGGVTEAFF.

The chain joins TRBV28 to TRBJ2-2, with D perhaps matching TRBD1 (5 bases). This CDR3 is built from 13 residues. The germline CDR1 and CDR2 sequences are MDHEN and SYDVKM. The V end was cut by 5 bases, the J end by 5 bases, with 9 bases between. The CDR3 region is CASSPQATGELFF. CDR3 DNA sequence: TGTGCCAGCAGTCCACAGGCGACCGGGGAGCTGTTTTTT.

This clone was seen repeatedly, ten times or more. The DNA for the CDR3 is TGTGCTAGTGGTTTGGAAGGAGTACCCACAGATACGCAGTATTTT. Translation gives CASGLEGVPTDTQYF. The chain has TRBV12-5 and TRBJ2-3; no clear D gene. The CDR3 loop spans 15 amino acids. V gave up 1 base and J gave up 2 bases, with 10 bases separating them. Per germline, CDR1 LGHNT and CDR2 FRNRAP.

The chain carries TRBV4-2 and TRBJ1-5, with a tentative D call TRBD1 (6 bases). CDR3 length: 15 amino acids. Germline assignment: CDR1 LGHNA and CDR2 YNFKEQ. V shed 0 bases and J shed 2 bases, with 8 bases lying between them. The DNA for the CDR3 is TGTGCCAGCAGCCAAGAGGACAGTCGCAATCAGCCCCAGCATTTT. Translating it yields CASSQEDSRNQPQHF.

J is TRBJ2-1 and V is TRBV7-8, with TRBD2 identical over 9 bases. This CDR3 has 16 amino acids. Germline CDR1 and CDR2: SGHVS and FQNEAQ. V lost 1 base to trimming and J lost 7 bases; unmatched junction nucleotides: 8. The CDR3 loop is CASSLVSGSAGNEQFF. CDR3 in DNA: TGTGCCAGCAGCTTAGTTAGCGGGAGTGCTGGTAATGAGCAGTTCTTC.